The 12 T cell receptor beta chains reported below all come from one sample, sequenced in a study of identical twins (dated by TCRdb to the mid-2010s). The library was produced with 5' RACE. Sequenced on an Illumina HiSeq 2000. The raw public reads went through TCRdb reprocessing: fastp at Q25, MiXCR clone calling, in-frame beta chains kept. Entries that share a CDR3 protein sequence are merged under the most common genes and DNA. The sample data list some 730,000 distinct CDR3 sequences, and 15% to 20% of these were observed just once. Around 14% of the sample is held by the ten biggest clonotypes. The same sample was also used in a study of T cells expressing NK-cell markers.

The sequenced sample consisted of PBMCs. The source is a woman younger than 35 in good health.

This clonotype was recorded many times. The rearrangement links TRBV5-1 to TRBJ1-6; 7 positions agree with TRBD1. The CDR3 spans 15 residues. Germline CDR1 reads SGHRS; CDR2 reads YFSETQ. The V gene end was trimmed by 0 bases and the J gene end by 10 bases; junction bases not matched to a gene: 7. Here the CDR3 reads CASSLEARGESPLHF. CDR3 nucleotide sequence: TGCGCCAGCAGCTTGGAGGCCAGGGGGGAATCACCCCTCCACTTT. Looking up the rest from reference TRBV5-1 and TRBJ1-6 gives the full variable domain: KAGVTQTPRYLIKTRGQQVTLSCSPISGHRSVSWYQQTPGQGLQFLFEYFSETQRNKGNFPGRFSGRQFSNSRSEMNVSTLELGDSALYLCASSLEARGESPLHFGNGTRLTVT.

The chain recombines TRBV7-9 with TRBJ2-1, with a tentative D call TRBD2 (5 bases). Germline V CDR1 and CDR2: SEHNR, FQNEAQ (reference sequence). Trimming left V 6 bases short and J 6 bases short, with 21 bases between. This CDR3 is built from 16 residues. The CDR3 reads CASRPNSRGLLNEQFF. In nucleotides, the CDR3 is TGTGCCAGCAGACCCAATAGTCGAGGACTCCTCAATGAGCAGTTCTTC.

This clonotype was seen a handful of times. The V and J genes are TRBV29-1 and TRBJ1-5; TRBD1 matches at 9 bases. Trimming took 4 bases from V and 5 from J; bases not matched to a gene: 3. The CDR3 length is 13 residues. The germline V gene encodes CDR1 SQVTM and CDR2 ANQGSEA. CDR3 amino acids: CSVGRDRDQPQHF. The CDR3 DNA reads as TGCAGCGTTGGGAGGGACAGGGATCAGCCCCAGCATTTT.

This clonotype was picked up a small number of times. The rearrangement uses TRBV7-3 and TRBJ2-1; D gene unclear. Trimming removed 5 bases from V and 4 bases from J, with 15 bases in between. The length of the CDR3 is 15 residues. Germline CDR1 reads SGHTA; CDR2 reads FQGTGA. The CDR3 DNA follows: TGTGCCAGCAGCCTTGGACGTCGTCTTTACAATGAGCAGTTCTTC. It specifies CASSLGRRLYNEQFF.

This clonotype has only a few counts. A read error may explain this, as a much larger clone is one base away. The chain uses TRBV5-1 and TRBJ2-7; TRBD1 matches 8 bases. The CDR3 consists of 14 residues. Per the germline V gene, CDR1 is SGHRS and CDR2 is YFSETQ. The CDR3 sequence is CVSSFQGATWEQYF. The CDR3 region has the DNA TGCGTCAGCAGCTTTCAGGGGGCGACGTGGGAGCAGTACTTC.

The V call is TRBV6-2 or TRBV6-3, the J call TRBJ2-7; TRBD2 matches at 11 bases. V trimming: 9 bases; J trimming: 4 bases; junction bases outside the gene matches: 11. The CDR3 length is 15 residues. Germline CDR1 reads MNHEY; CDR2 reads SVGEGT. This chain's CDR3 is CARPLSGRAWYEQYF. DNA for the CDR3: TGTGCCAGACCCCTTAGCGGGAGGGCCTGGTACGAGCAGTACTTC.

This clonotype was detected a few times. The gene calls are TRBV20-1 and TRBJ2-1; possibly TRBD2 for D (5 bases). The CDR3 is 14 amino acids. The germline V gene has CDR1 DFQATT and CDR2 SNEGSKA (reference sequence). Deletions cut 6 bases from V and 0 bases from J, with 12 bases between. This chain's CDR3 is CSAGLMSSYNEQFF. CDR3 nucleotide sequence: TGCAGTGCCGGACTTATGAGCTCCTACAATGAGCAGTTCTTC.

This rearrangement joins TRBV15 to TRBJ2-3; 11 bases map to TRBD2. The CDR3 is made up of 20 amino acids. CDR1 is LNHNV, CDR2 YYDKDF, per germline (reference sequence). Trimming took 0 bases from V and 6 from J; bases not matched to a gene: 17. The chain's CDR3 is CATSRDRSLAGGGKRDTQYF. The CDR3, as DNA: TGTGCCACCAGCAGAGATAGGTCCCTAGCGGGAGGCGGGAAGAGGGATACGCAGTATTTT.

The CDR3 loop is CASSYSLAGAANEQFF. The CDR3 DNA is TGTGCCAGCAGTTACTCGCTAGCGGGAGCTGCCAATGAGCAGTTCTTC. This chain connects TRBV6-2 or TRBV6-3 to TRBJ2-1; TRBD2 agrees at 10 bases. CDR1 MNHEY and CDR2 SVGEGT come from the germline V gene. J lost 6 bases, V lost 0 bases, and 5 bases had no gene match. This CDR3 contains 16 residues.

This clonotype was recorded many times. This chain uses TRBV2 with TRBJ2-3; no definite D call. This CDR3 has 14 amino acids. Trimming removed 6 bases from V and 1 base from J, with 11 bases in between. The V gene's germline CDR1 is SNHLY and CDR2 FYNNEI. CDR3 DNA: TGTGCCAGCAGCCCCCAGTGGGGCACAGATACGCAGTATTTT. It is translated as CASSPQWGTDTQYF.

The chain combines TRBV12-3 or TRBV12-4 with TRBJ2-7; weak D call: TRBD1 (6 bases). This CDR3 comprises 15 residues. The germline V and J ends were trimmed by 5 bases and 3 bases, with 17 bases remaining between them. The CDR3 DNA sequence: TGTGCCAGCAGTCCGAGGACTTCAGGGGACTACGAGCAGTACTTC. Translating it yields CASSPRTSGDYEQYF.

The chain is built from TRBV5-1 and TRBJ2-7, with 11 positions matching TRBD1. CDR3 length equals 18 residues. After removal of 3 bases from V and 0 bases from J, the junction contained 11 bases not matched to a gene. CDR1 and CDR2 from the germline V gene are SGHRS and YFSETQ. The CDR3 DNA sequence: TGCGCCAGCAGCTCTGAAGGGACAGGGGGTCCGTACTCCTACGAGCAGTACTTC. This sequence encodes CASSSEGTGGPYSYEQYF.